A selection of T cell receptor beta chains follows, all from one sample in a study of CD8+ T cells in alopecia areata. The method was immunoSEQ multiplex PCR; TCRdb's version includes in-frame clones alone and lacks a portion of them. The sample contains approximately 99,000 clones, 50% to 70% of which appear only once. The sample taken for sequencing was NKG2D-low CD8+ T cells sorted from blood. Receptors were obtained from a human donor with alopecia areata. CDR3s include the opening cysteine and the closing phenylalanine or tryptophan. A D gene is named only where the DNA matches it firmly. Size tells how often a clone was seen (once, few, many) or the class of an expanded clone, and some rows leave it out.

CDR3 DNA: TGTGCCAGCAGCATCAGACGGGAGGGCTCCTACGAGCAGTACTTC
CDR3 protein: CASSIRREGSYEQYF
V gene: TRBV2
D gene: TRBD2
J gene: TRBJ2-7
clone size: .

CDR3 DNA: TGCGCCAGCGCATGGGGCACTGAAGCTTTCTTT
CDR3 protein: CASAWGTEAFF
V gene: TRBV4-1
D gene: .
J gene: TRBJ1-1
clone size: few

CDR3 DNA: TGCGCCAGCAGCTACCTGGCAGGCGGTGGCTACACCTTC
CDR3 protein: CASSYLAGGGYTF
V gene: TRBV5-1
D gene: .
J gene: TRBJ1-2
clone size: .

CDR3 DNA: TGTGCCAGTAGTATATTGGCAAGAGCGAATGAGCAGTTCTTC
CDR3 protein: CASSILARANEQFF
V gene: TRBV19
D gene: .
J gene: TRBJ2-1
clone size: few

CDR3 DNA: TGTGCCAGCAGCTCCCGCAGGGATACGCAGTATTTT
CDR3 protein: CASSSRRDTQYF
V gene: TRBV7-8
D gene: .
J gene: TRBJ2-3
clone size: few

CDR3 DNA: TGTGCCAGCAGGAAAGGGGGTGTCTACGAGCAGTACTTC
CDR3 protein: CASRKGGVYEQYF
V gene: TRBV27
D gene: .
J gene: TRBJ2-7
clone size: few

CDR3 DNA: TGTGCCAGCAGTCTTGAGGACAACTACGAGCAGTACTTC
CDR3 protein: CASSLEDNYEQYF
V gene: TRBV9
D gene: .
J gene: TRBJ2-7
clone size: .

CDR3 DNA: TGTGCCAGCAGCTACCGTGGGGGTGAGTGGGAGCAGTACTTC
CDR3 protein: CASSYRGGEWEQYF
V gene: TRBV7-2
D gene: .
J gene: TRBJ2-7
clone size: .

CDR3 DNA: TGTGCCAGCAGTTACTCGAATGCGGCTAGCAATGAGCAGTTCTTC
CDR3 protein: CASSYSNAASNEQFF
V gene: TRBV6-5
D gene: .
J gene: TRBJ2-1
clone size: once

CDR3 DNA: TGCGCCAGCAGCTGGGGAACGAGCTCTGGGGCCAACGTCCTGACTTTC
CDR3 protein: CASSWGTSSGANVLTF
V gene: TRBV5-1
D gene: .
J gene: TRBJ2-6
clone size: .

CDR3 DNA: TGTGCCAGCAGCTTGGGCGATAGCGAGCAGTACTTC
CDR3 protein: CASSLGDSEQYF
V gene: TRBV5-4
D gene: .
J gene: TRBJ2-7
clone size: once

CDR3 DNA: TGTGCCAGCAGCTTTCTCACGGCGCAAGAGACCCAGTACTTC
CDR3 protein: CASSFLTAQETQYF
V gene: TRBV5-6
D gene: .
J gene: TRBJ2-5
clone size: .

CDR3 DNA: TGTGCCAGCAGTCCATCACCAGGGTACGCCTACGAGCAGTACTTC
CDR3 protein: CASSPSPGYAYEQYF
V gene: TRBV28
D gene: .
J gene: TRBJ2-7
clone size: .

CDR3 DNA: TGTGCCAGCAGCCAAGATTTGGAGAAGAGCACAGATACGCAGTATTTT
CDR3 protein: CASSQDLEKSTDTQYF
V gene: TRBV14
D gene: .
J gene: TRBJ2-3
clone size: few

CDR3 DNA: TGTGCCAGTAGTTGGGACACTAGCAATCAGCCCCAGCATTTT
CDR3 protein: CASSWDTSNQPQHF
V gene: TRBV19
D gene: .
J gene: TRBJ1-5
clone size: .

CDR3 DNA: TGTGCCAGCACCTTAATGAGGGGGACCTACAATGAGCAGTTCTTC
CDR3 protein: CASTLMRGTYNEQFF
V gene: TRBV6-5
D gene: .
J gene: TRBJ2-1
clone size: .

CDR3 DNA: TGCAGTGCTAGCTACGAGCAGTACTTC
CDR3 protein: CSASYEQYF
V gene: TRBV20-1
D gene: .
J gene: TRBJ2-7
clone size: .

CDR3 DNA: TGTGCCAGCAGTCAGCGACTAGCGGTCTACAATGAGCAGTTCTTC
CDR3 protein: CASSQRLAVYNEQFF
V gene: TRBV28
D gene: TRBD2
J gene: TRBJ2-1
clone size: .

CDR3 DNA: TGCAGCGTAGGACAGGATAGCAATCAGCCCCAGCATTTT
CDR3 protein: CSVGQDSNQPQHF
V gene: TRBV29-1
D gene: TRBD1
J gene: TRBJ1-5
clone size: .

CDR3 DNA: TGTGCCAGCAGTCCTATACAGGGGGCAACGTACGAGCAGTACTTC
CDR3 protein: CASSPIQGATYEQYF
V gene: TRBV6-5
D gene: TRBD1
J gene: TRBJ2-7
clone size: .

CDR3 DNA: TGTGCCAGTAGTATAAGTCCGGGCTACGAGCAGTACTTC
CDR3 protein: CASSISPGYEQYF
V gene: TRBV19
D gene: .
J gene: TRBJ2-7
clone size: once

CDR3 DNA: TGTGCCAGCAGCTCCGCCTGGGCGGAAGGCCACGAGCAGTACTTC
CDR3 protein: CASSSAWAEGHEQYF
V gene: TRBV7-9
D gene: .
J gene: TRBJ2-7
clone size: .

CDR3 DNA: TGTGCCAGTAGTGTGACTGAATCCGGGGAGCTGTTTTTT
CDR3 protein: CASSVTESGELFF
V gene: TRBV19
D gene: .
J gene: TRBJ2-2
clone size: .

CDR3 DNA: TGTGCCACCAGCGATGCCGGGACTAGTAGCGATGAGCAGTTCTTC
CDR3 protein: CATSDAGTSSDEQFF
V gene: TRBV15
D gene: TRBD2
J gene: TRBJ2-1
clone size: .

CDR3 DNA: TGTGCCAGCAGCTTGAGGGACAGGATCTCCTACGAGCAGTACTTC
CDR3 protein: CASSLRDRISYEQYF
V gene: TRBV5-6
D gene: TRBD1
J gene: TRBJ2-7
clone size: .

CDR3 DNA: TGTGCCAGCAGACCGAGACAGGACACTGAAGCTTTCTTT
CDR3 protein: CASRPRQDTEAFF
V gene: TRBV7-9
D gene: .
J gene: TRBJ1-1
clone size: .

CDR3 DNA: TGTGCCAGCAGGGACGGAGCGGGGGGTCAGCCCCAGCATTTT
CDR3 protein: CASRDGAGGQPQHF
V gene: TRBV7-8
D gene: .
J gene: TRBJ1-5
clone size: few

CDR3 DNA: TGTGCCAGCAGGAACGACAGGGAATTGGGCTACACCTTC
CDR3 protein: CASRNDRELGYTF
V gene: TRBV28
D gene: TRBD1
J gene: TRBJ1-2
clone size: .

CDR3 DNA: TGTGCCTGGAGAGGAAAAGGACTAGCGGGAGTCCCCCCCCAAGAGACCCAGTACTTC
CDR3 protein: CAWRGKGLAGVPPQETQYF
V gene: TRBV30
D gene: TRBD2
J gene: TRBJ2-5
clone size: .

CDR3 DNA: TGCAGCGTAATGACAGGGAACTATGGCTACACCTTC
CDR3 protein: CSVMTGNYGYTF
V gene: TRBV29-1
D gene: TRBD1
J gene: TRBJ1-2
clone size: .

CDR3 DNA: TGTGCCAGCAGCTTAGCTGGCGGGCCCAGCTCCTACGAGCAGTACTTC
CDR3 protein: CASSLAGGPSSYEQYF
V gene: TRBV13
D gene: .
J gene: TRBJ2-7
clone size: .

CDR3 DNA: TGCAGCGTCCCCGGTAGCGGCACCGGGGAGCTGTTTTTT
CDR3 protein: CSVPGSGTGELFF
V gene: TRBV29-1
D gene: .
J gene: TRBJ2-2
clone size: few

CDR3 DNA: TGTGCCAGCAGCCTAGGGACTACCGGGGTCTTCGAGGAGCTGTTTTTT
CDR3 protein: CASSLGTTGVFEELFF
V gene: TRBV5-4
D gene: TRBD2
J gene: TRBJ2-2
clone size: few

CDR3 DNA: TGTGCCAGCAGCTTAGCAGGGGTTGGACAGCCCCAGCATTTT
CDR3 protein: CASSLAGVGQPQHF
V gene: TRBV7-6
D gene: .
J gene: TRBJ1-5
clone size: few

CDR3 DNA: TGTGCCAGCAGCGTAGAGCGGGACAGGGGGATCGAGCAGTACTTC
CDR3 protein: CASSVERDRGIEQYF
V gene: TRBV9
D gene: TRBD1
J gene: TRBJ2-7
clone size: .

CDR3 DNA: TGTGCCAGCAGCTTAGCGGGGAGGAATCAGCCCCAGCATTTT
CDR3 protein: CASSLAGRNQPQHF
V gene: TRBV7-2
D gene: .
J gene: TRBJ1-5
clone size: .

CDR3 DNA: TGTGCCAGCAGCTCCACAGGGTCCTCTGGGGCCAACGTCCTGACTTTC
CDR3 protein: CASSSTGSSGANVLTF
V gene: TRBV13
D gene: .
J gene: TRBJ2-6
clone size: .

CDR3 DNA: TGTGCCAGCAGGGTGTCGCCGAACACTGAAGCTTTCTTT
CDR3 protein: CASRVSPNTEAFF
V gene: TRBV14
D gene: .
J gene: TRBJ1-1
clone size: few

CDR3 DNA: TGTGCCAGCAGCTTAGCCCCCGCGGGTGAGCAGTTCTTC
CDR3 protein: CASSLAPAGEQFF
V gene: TRBV7-3
D gene: .
J gene: TRBJ2-1
clone size: .

CDR3 DNA: TGTGCCAGCAGCGACGGTGCCTACGAGCAGTACTTC
CDR3 protein: CASSDGAYEQYF
V gene: TRBV5-6
D gene: .
J gene: TRBJ2-7
clone size: .

CDR3 DNA: TGCGCCAGCAGCTTGGGGGCAGGGTCCTCCTACGAGCAGTACTTC
CDR3 protein: CASSLGAGSSYEQYF
V gene: TRBV5-1
D gene: .
J gene: TRBJ2-7
clone size: .

CDR3 DNA: TGCGCCAGCAACCTGAACACTGAAGCTTTCTTT
CDR3 protein: CASNLNTEAFF
V gene: TRBV5-1
D gene: .
J gene: TRBJ1-1
clone size: .

CDR3 DNA: TGTGCCAGTAGTTCCTCGGGAGGGTATTACAATGAGCAGTTCTTC
CDR3 protein: CASSSSGGYYNEQFF
V gene: TRBV19
D gene: TRBD2
J gene: TRBJ2-1
clone size: .

CDR3 DNA: TGTGCGGCTAGCGGGGACAATGAGCAGTTCTTC
CDR3 protein: CAASGDNEQFF
V gene: TRBV6-6
D gene: TRBD2
J gene: TRBJ2-1
clone size: few

CDR3 DNA: TGCGCCAGCAGCATTACAGGGTCCGGGGAGCTGTTTTTT
CDR3 protein: CASSITGSGELFF
V gene: TRBV5-1
D gene: .
J gene: TRBJ2-2
clone size: .

CDR3 DNA: TGTGCCAGCAGCACAGCGGGAGGGCCGTACAATGAGCAGTTCTTC
CDR3 protein: CASSTAGGPYNEQFF
V gene: TRBV7-9
D gene: TRBD2
J gene: TRBJ2-1
clone size: few

CDR3 DNA: TGTGCCAGCAGCGCCGGGGCGGGAGGGCCAGTGGAGACCCAGTACTTC
CDR3 protein: CASSAGAGGPVETQYF
V gene: TRBV9
D gene: TRBD2
J gene: TRBJ2-5
clone size: .

CDR3 DNA: TGTGCCAGCTCACCAGCCACGTGGTTAGCGAACTCCTACAATGAGCAGTTCTTC
CDR3 protein: CASSPATWLANSYNEQFF
V gene: TRBV18
D gene: .
J gene: TRBJ2-1
clone size: .

CDR3 DNA: TGCGCCAGCAGCCAAGTGAATCTTGGGGGGGAGACCCAGTACTTC
CDR3 protein: CASSQVNLGGETQYF
V gene: TRBV4-1
D gene: .
J gene: TRBJ2-5
clone size: .

CDR3 DNA: TGTGCCAGCCAGCGAGACTCCTACAATGAGCAGTTCTTC
CDR3 protein: CASQRDSYNEQFF
V gene: TRBV6-1
D gene: .
J gene: TRBJ2-1
clone size: .

CDR3 DNA: TGTGCCAGCAGTGCGGGGGCGTGGAACGAGCAGTACTTC
CDR3 protein: CASSAGAWNEQYF
V gene: TRBV6-1
D gene: .
J gene: TRBJ2-7
clone size: .

CDR3 DNA: TGCGCCAGCAGCTCCGGAGGGCCGTTCTACCCAGATACGCAGTATTTT
CDR3 protein: CASSSGGPFYPDTQYF
V gene: TRBV5-1
D gene: .
J gene: TRBJ2-3
clone size: .

CDR3 DNA: TGTGCCAGTAGTATCGGGGATACGCAGTATTTT
CDR3 protein: CASSIGDTQYF
V gene: TRBV19
D gene: .
J gene: TRBJ2-3
clone size: few

CDR3 DNA: TGCGCCAGCAGCCAAGTTAGCGGGGGGATCTACGAGCAGTACTTC
CDR3 protein: CASSQVSGGIYEQYF
V gene: TRBV4-1
D gene: TRBD2
J gene: TRBJ2-7
clone size: .